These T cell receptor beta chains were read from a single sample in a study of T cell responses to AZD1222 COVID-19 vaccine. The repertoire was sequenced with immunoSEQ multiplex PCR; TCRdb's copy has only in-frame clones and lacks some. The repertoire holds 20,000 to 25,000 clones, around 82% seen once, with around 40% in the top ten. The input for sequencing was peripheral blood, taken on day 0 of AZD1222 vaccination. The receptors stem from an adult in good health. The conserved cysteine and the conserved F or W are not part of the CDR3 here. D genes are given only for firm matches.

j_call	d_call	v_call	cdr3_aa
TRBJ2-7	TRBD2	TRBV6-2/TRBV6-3	ASSDGTSGISYEQY
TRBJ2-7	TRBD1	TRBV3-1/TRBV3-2	ASSRQGDSNEQY
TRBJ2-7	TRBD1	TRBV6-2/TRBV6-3	ASSRQGWVYEQY
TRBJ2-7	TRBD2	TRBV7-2	ASSDGLAGVGYEQY
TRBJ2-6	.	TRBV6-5	ASRRQSSGANVLT
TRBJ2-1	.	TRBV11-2	ASPQGHHIKYNEQF
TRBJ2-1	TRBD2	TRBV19	ASMGLAGVGEQF
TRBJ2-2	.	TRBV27	ASSALLQGTGELF
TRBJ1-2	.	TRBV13	ASSPRANYGYT
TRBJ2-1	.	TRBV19	ASSIDRAHHRDNEQF
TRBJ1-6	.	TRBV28	ASSFWVGSNSPLH
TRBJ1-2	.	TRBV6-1	ASSEGVRNYGYT
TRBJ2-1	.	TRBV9	ASTYGGSVYNEQF
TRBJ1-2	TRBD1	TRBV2	ASSWDRVTNT
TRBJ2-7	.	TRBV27	ASSFLKDKNSYEQY
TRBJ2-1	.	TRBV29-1	SVYSETGVNEQF
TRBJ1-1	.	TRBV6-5	ASSLYGLNTEAF
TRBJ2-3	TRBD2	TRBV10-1	ASSDGGLGTDTQY
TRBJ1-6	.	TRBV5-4	ASSPGTRVSISPLH
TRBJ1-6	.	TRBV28	ASSLYRTERGSPLH
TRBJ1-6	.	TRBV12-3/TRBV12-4	ATQGLNSPLH
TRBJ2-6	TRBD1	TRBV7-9	ASTNPTGFSGANVLT
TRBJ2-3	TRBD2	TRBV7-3	ASSLRASGSDTQY
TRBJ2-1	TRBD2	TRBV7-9	ASRAGAYNEQF
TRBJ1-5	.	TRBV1	TSSQGAGNQPQH
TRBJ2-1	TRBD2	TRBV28	ASSFSYSGSTVNEQF
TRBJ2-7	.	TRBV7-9	ASSLGHSYEQY
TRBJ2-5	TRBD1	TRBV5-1	ASKLLQGAETQY
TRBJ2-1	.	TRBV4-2	ASSQAMVLNEQF
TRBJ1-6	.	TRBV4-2	ASSQAYNSPLH
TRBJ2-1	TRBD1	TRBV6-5	ASSNRDRLYEQF
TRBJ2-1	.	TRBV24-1	ATTPAGNYNEQF
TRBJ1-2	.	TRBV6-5	ASKRRNSGYT
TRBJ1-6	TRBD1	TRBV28	ASSPGGWEDSPLH
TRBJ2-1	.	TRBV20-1	SAPPSNEQF
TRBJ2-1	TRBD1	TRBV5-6	ASSLFGQGTYNEQF
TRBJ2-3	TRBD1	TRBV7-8	ASSLNRGAADTQY
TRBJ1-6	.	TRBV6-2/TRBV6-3	ASSSGWTDSNSPLH
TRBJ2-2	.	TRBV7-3	ASSLTSQGHTGELF
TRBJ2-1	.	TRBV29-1	SVASTYNEQF
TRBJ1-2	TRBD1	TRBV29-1	SVESQGTGTYGYT
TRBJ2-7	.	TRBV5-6	ASSLNRLYEQY
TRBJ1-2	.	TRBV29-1	SVEDELVSTGGYT
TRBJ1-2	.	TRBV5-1	ASSPLGGDNYGYT
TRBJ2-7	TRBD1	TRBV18	ASRMDPGGRYEQY
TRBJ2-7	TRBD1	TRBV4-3	ASSLQTGSEQY
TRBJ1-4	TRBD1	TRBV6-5	ASSDRQGREKLF
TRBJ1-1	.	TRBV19	ASSGRTGEEAF
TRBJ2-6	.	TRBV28	ASSDIGGGHSGANVLT
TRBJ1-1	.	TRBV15	ATSRDLETEAF
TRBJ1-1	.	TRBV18	ASSSSGINTEAF
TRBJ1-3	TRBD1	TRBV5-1	ASSPGTGRNTIY
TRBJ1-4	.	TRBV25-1	ASSEFTYDGGEKLF
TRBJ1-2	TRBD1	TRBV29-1	SVEAGGGGYT
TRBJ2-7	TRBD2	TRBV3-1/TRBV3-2	ASSQGLAGRNYEQY
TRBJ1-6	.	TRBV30	AWSVSAGSYNSPLH
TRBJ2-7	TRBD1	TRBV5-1	ASSLRQGALPGVEQY
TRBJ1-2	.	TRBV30	AWSLSISFGYT
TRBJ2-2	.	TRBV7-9	ASSHPGLDTGELF